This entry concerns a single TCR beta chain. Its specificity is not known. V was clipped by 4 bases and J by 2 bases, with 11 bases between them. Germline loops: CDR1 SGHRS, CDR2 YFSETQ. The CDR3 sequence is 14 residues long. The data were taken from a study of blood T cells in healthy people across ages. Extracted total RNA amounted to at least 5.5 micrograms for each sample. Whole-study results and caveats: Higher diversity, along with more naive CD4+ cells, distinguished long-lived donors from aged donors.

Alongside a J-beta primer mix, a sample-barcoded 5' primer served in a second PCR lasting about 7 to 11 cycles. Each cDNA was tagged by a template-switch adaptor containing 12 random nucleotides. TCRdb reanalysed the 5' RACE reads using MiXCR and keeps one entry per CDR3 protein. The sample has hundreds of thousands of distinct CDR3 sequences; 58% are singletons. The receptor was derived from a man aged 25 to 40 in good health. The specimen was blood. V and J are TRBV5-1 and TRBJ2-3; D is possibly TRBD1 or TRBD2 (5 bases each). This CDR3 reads CASSPGPPTDTQYF. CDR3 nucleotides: TGCGCCAGCAGCCCGGGACCTCCCACAGATACGCAGTATTTT.